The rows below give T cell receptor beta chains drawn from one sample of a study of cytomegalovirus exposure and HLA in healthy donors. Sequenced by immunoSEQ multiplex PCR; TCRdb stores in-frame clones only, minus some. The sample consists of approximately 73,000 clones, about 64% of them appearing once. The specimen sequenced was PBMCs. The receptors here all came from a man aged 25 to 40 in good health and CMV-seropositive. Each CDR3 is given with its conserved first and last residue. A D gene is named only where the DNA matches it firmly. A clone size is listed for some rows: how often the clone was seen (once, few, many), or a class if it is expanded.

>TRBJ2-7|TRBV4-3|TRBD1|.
TGCGCCAGCAGTCTGGACAGGGCCTCCTACGAGCAGTACTTC
CASSLDRASYEQYF
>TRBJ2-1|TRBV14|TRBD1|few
TGTGCCAGCAGCAAAACAGGGGTGCGGCATGAGCAGTTCTTC
CASSKTGVRHEQFF
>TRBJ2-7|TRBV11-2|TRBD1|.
TGTGCCAGCAGCTTGAATCCGGGACAGTCCTCCTACGAGCAGTACTTC
CASSLNPGQSSYEQYF
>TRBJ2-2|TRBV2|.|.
TGTGCCAGCACCGAATCGGGGGTCGGCACCGGGGAGCTGTTTTTT
CASTESGVGTGELFF
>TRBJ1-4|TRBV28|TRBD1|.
TGTGCCAGCAGTTCCTCAGGGGGGAGGAATGAAAAACTGTTTTTT
CASSSSGGRNEKLFF
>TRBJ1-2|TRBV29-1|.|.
TGCAGCGTTGTGACAGCTAACTATGGCTACACCTTC
CSVVTANYGYTF
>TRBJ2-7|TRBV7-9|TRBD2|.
TGTGCCAGCAGCCCTAGCGGGCCCAGCTCCTACGAGCAGTACTTC
CASSPSGPSSYEQYF
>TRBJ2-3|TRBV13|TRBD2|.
TGTGCCAGCAGCCATGCGGGAGAAACGGATACGCAGTATTTT
CASSHAGETDTQYF
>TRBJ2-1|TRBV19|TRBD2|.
TGTGCCAGTAGTATTCGACTAGCGGGGCTCGATGAGCAGTTCTTC
CASSIRLAGLDEQFF
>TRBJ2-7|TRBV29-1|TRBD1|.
TGCAGCGTGGACGGACAGGGCCCCAACGAGCAGTACTTC
CSVDGQGPNEQYF
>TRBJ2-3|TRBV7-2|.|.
TGTGCCAGCAGCTACTCCAGGACTAACGTAGATACGCAGTATTTT
CASSYSRTNVDTQYF
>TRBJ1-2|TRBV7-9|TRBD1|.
TGTGCCAGCAGCTACTCACAGGGGGCAAAGGACTATGGCTACACCTTC
CASSYSQGAKDYGYTF
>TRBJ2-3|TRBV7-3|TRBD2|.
TGTGCCAGCAGCTTAAGTGGGGGGGCAGATACGCAGTATTTT
CASSLSGGADTQYF
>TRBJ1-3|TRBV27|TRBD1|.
TGTGCCAGCAGCCGACAGGGTCCCGGAAACACCATATATTTT
CASSRQGPGNTIYF
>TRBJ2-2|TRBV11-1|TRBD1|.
TGTGCCAGCAGCAACGACAGGGGCCGCACCGGGGAGCTGTTTTTT
CASSNDRGRTGELFF
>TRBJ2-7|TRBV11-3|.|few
TGTGCCAGCAGCTTAGAAGGGAACAGGGCCACCTACGAGCAGTACTTC
CASSLEGNRATYEQYF
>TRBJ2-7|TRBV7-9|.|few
TGTGCCAGCAGCCCTCCTAGAGAGTACTACGAGCAGTACTTC
CASSPPREYYEQYF
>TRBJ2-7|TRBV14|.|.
TGTGCCAGCAGCCCGGGCCCTCGGGGAACCGAGCAGTACTTC
CASSPGPRGTEQYF
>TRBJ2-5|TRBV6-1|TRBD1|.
TGTGCCAGCAGTGACAGGGGGCCCCCAGAGACCCAGTACTTC
CASSDRGPPETQYF
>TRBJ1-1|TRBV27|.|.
TGTGCCAGCAGTTCCCGGGGCACTGAAGCTTTCTTT
CASSSRGTEAFF
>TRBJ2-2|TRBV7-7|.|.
TGTGCTAGCAGCCAGCGCTCCTCATCTAACACCGGGGAGCTGTTTTTT
CASSQRSSSNTGELFF
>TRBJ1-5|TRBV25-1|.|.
TGTGCCAGCAGTGAACCGCGACGGGTTAGCAATCAGCCCCAGCATTTT
CASSEPRRVSNQPQHF
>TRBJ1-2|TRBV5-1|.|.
TGCGCCAGCAGCTTGGAGGGACTCTCAGTGGTAGATGGCTACACCTTC
CASSLEGLSVVDGYTF
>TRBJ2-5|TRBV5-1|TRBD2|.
TGCGCCAGCAGCTTGGGACTAGCGGGGGGCCTGGAGACCCAGTACTTC
CASSLGLAGGLETQYF
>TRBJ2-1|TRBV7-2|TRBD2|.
TGTGCCAGCAGCCCCGGGACTAGCGGGGGGAATGAGCAGTTCTTC
CASSPGTSGGNEQFF
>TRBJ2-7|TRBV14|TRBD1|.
TGTGCCAGCAGCGATCTCCGGACAGGGGGCATCTACGAGCAGTACTTC
CASSDLRTGGIYEQYF
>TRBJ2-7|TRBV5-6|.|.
TGTGCCAGCAGCGCGCGGGACTACGAGCAGTACTTC
CASSARDYEQYF
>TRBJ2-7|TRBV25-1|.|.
TGTGCCAGCAGTGAGAGCCAGGGGACCTACGAGCAGTACTTC
CASSESQGTYEQYF
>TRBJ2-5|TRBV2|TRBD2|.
TGTGCCAGCAGTGTTCTAGCGGGGGGGGATCTCGGGGAGACCCAGTACTTC
CASSVLAGGDLGETQYF
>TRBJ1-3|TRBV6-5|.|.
TGTGCCAGCAGAGATGACAGAGTCTCTGGAAACACCATATATTTT
CASRDDRVSGNTIYF
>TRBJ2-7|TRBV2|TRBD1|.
TGTGCCAGCACGAGGACAGGGGATACGAAGCAGTACTTC
CASTRTGDTKQYF
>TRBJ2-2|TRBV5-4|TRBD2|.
TGTGCCAGCAGCTTCCTAGCGGGAGAGCCCGGGGAGCTGTTTTTT
CASSFLAGEPGELFF
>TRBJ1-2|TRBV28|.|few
TGTGCCAGCAGTTTGCTAGGGGACTATGGCTACACCTTC
CASSLLGDYGYTF
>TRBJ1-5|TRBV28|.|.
TGTGCCAGCAGTTTTGTCAGGGGATTGGGTCAGCCCCAGCATTTT
CASSFVRGLGQPQHF
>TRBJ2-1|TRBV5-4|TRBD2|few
TGTGCCAGCAGCTCCCCGGCGGGAGGAAGGAATGAGCAGTTCTTC
CASSSPAGGRNEQFF
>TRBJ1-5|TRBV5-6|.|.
TGTGCCAGCAGCGCGGGGGGACTTAGCAATCAGCCCCAGCATTTT
CASSAGGLSNQPQHF
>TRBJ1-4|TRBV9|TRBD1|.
TGTGCCAGCAGCGGGCGACAGGGTACTAATGAAAAACTGTTTTTT
CASSGRQGTNEKLFF
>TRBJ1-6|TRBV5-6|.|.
TGTGCCAGCAGCTTGGGAGAAACCACGCAAAATTCACCCCTCCACTTT
CASSLGETTQNSPLHF
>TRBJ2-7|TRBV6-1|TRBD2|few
TGTGCCAGCAGTGAAGGGACTAGCGGGACCCCCTACGAGCAGTACTTC
CASSEGTSGTPYEQYF
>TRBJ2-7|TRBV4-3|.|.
TGCGCCAGCAGCCAAGCCCACAATAGAGGTATCCCCTACGAGCAGTACTTC
CASSQAHNRGIPYEQYF
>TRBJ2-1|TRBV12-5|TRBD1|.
TGTGCTAGTGGTTTGGGACAGGGTACGTACAATGAGCAGTTCTTC
CASGLGQGTYNEQFF
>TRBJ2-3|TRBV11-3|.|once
TGTGCCAGCAGCTTAGGCCGGGAGAACACAGATACGCAGTATTTT
CASSLGRENTDTQYF
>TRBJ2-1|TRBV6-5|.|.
TGTGCCAGCCGAAAAGGAGGCGGGGTCAGGGATGAGCAGTTCTTC
CASRKGGGVRDEQFF
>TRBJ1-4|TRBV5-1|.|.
TGCGCCAGCAGCCCTACCGGGGTGGGTAACGAAAAACTGTTTTTT
CASSPTGVGNEKLFF
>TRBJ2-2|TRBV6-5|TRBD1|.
TGTGCCAGCAGTTCCCGACAGGGGGCGACCGGGGAGCTGTTTTTT
CASSSRQGATGELFF
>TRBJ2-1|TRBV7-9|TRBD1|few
TGTGCCAGCAGCTTAGTTGGGATGACAGGGTATTACGGGAATGAGCAGTTCTTC
CASSLVGMTGYYGNEQFF
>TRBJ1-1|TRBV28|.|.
TGTGCCAGCAGTTCCGGGACATATGAAGCTTTCTTT
CASSSGTYEAFF
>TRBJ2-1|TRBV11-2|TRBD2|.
TGTGCCAGCAGCTTAGGGGGCGGGAGCTATGAGCAGTTCTTC
CASSLGGGSYEQFF